The 27 T cell receptor beta chains given below trace back to one sample, sequenced in a study of cytomegalovirus exposure and HLA in healthy donors. The PCR made use of 60 Vbeta and 13 Jbeta primers. Repertoires were generated with immunoSEQ multiplex PCR, while TCRdb's copy carries only in-frame clones and drops some. The top ten hold about 1.6% of the sample, which has about 180,000 clones, 82% seen once. Sequenced input: PBMCs. Every receptor here comes from a man aged 35-49 years in good health and CMV-seronegative.

This clone has a handful of counts. This sequence joins TRBV25-1 and TRBJ2-1; TRBD2 is a possible D gene (5 bases). The V gene's germline CDR1 is MGHDK and CDR2 SYGVNS. Between the trimmed V and J ends, which lost 3 bases and 7 bases, there was a span of 13 bases. CDR3 length: 14 amino acids. CDR3 region: CASSDISEGNEQFF. CDR3 in DNA: TGTGCCAGCAGTGATATTAGTGAGGGAAATGAGCAGTTCTTC.

This clone has a handful of counts. This chain joins TRBV4-3 and TRBJ1-2, with D hard to call. V gave up 2 bases and J gave up 3 bases, with 10 bases separating them. In germline, CDR1 is LGHNA, CDR2 YSLEER. The CDR3 spans 14 residues. CDR3 nucleotides: TGCGCCAGCAGCCAATTCTCCGAGTACTATGGCTACACCTTC. Encoded protein: CASSQFSEYYGYTF.

V usage is TRBV5-1 and J usage is TRBJ2-2; 8 bases are shared with TRBD1. The junction had 4 bases not matched to a gene; V was cut back by 0 bases and J by 6 bases. Germline CDR1 reads SGHRS; CDR2 reads YFSETQ. This CDR3 has 15 residues. Written as DNA, the CDR3 is TGCGCCAGCAGCTTGGGGGCAGGGGGCGCCGGGGAGCTGTTTTTT. This sequence encodes CASSLGAGGAGELFF.

This chain uses TRBV5-4 with TRBJ1-2, with D perhaps matching TRBD1 (5 bases). There are 14 residues in the CDR3. Trimming stripped 0 bases from V and 4 bases from J, with 10 bases between. CDR1 SGHNT and CDR2 YYREEE come from the germline V gene (reference sequence). The CDR3 DNA reads as TGTGCCAGCAGCTTGGACGGGGACTCCTATGGCTACACCTTC. Its translation: CASSLDGDSYGYTF.

The rearrangement links TRBV29-1 to TRBJ1-1; 7 positions agree with TRBD1. Trimming removed 8 bases from V and 7 bases from J; junction bases left unmatched: 16. The CDR3 is 14 amino acids. Germline assignment: CDR1 SQVTM and CDR2 ANQGSEA. The CDR3 nucleotides read TGCAGCTCACGGAATGCGGGACAGTTGAGTGAAGCTTTCTTT. The encoded protein is CSSRNAGQLSEAFF.

The chain employs TRBV4-3 and TRBJ2-7, with D possibly matching TRBD2 (6 bases). The CDR3 extends over 16 amino acids. Looked up from germline, CDR1 is LGHNA and CDR2 is YSLEER. V lost 5 bases and J 2 bases, leaving 19 bases between the germline ends. The CDR3: CASSFLGGTSTYEQYF. The CDR3 region has the DNA TGCGCCAGCAGCTTTCTGGGGGGAACATCAACCTACGAGCAGTACTTC.

The V gene is TRBV7-9, the J gene TRBJ1-5; no clear D. V lost 1 base and J lost 0, with 7 bases in between. The CDR3 is made up of 15 amino acids. Per the germline V gene, CDR1 is SEHNR and CDR2 is FQNEAQ (reference sequence). CDR3 sequence (DNA): TGTGCCAGCAGCTTAGGTGGAGATAGCAATCAGCCCCAGCATTTT. It is translated as CASSLGGDSNQPQHF.

V gene TRBV7-2 combines with J gene TRBJ2-2; D call uncertain. Germline assignment: CDR1 SGHTA and CDR2 FQGNSA. Trimming stripped 5 bases from V and 3 bases from J, with 10 bases between. CDR3 length: 14 residues. The CDR3 protein is CASSPAGHTGELFF. The CDR3 DNA is TGTGCCAGCAGCCCCGCTGGGCACACCGGGGAGCTGTTTTTT.

The chain employs TRBV9 and TRBJ2-2; 7 positions agree with TRBD1. CDR1 SGDLS and CDR2 YYNGEE come from the germline V gene. The CDR3 has 15 amino acids. The V and J ends lost 5 bases and 1 base, in that order; junction bases with no gene match: 5. The DNA for the CDR3 is TGTGCCAGCAGGAGTGGGACAGTGAACACCGGGGAGCTGTTTTTT. This sequence encodes CASRSGTVNTGELFF.

The chain has TRBV5-1 and TRBJ1-4; D not resolved. V lost 8 bases and J 7 bases, leaving 12 bases between the germline ends. The CDR3 covers 12 residues. Germline CDR1 is SGHRS and CDR2 is YFSETQ. The CDR3 DNA sequence: TGCGCCAGTCGTCAATCCGGTGAAAAACTGTTTTTT. Translated: CASRQSGEKLFF.

For the CDR3, the DNA is TGCGCCAGCAGCTTACCACAGGACGAGCAGTACTTC. The encoded protein is CASSLPQDEQYF. The chain combines TRBV5-1 with TRBJ2-7; TRBD1 might be the D (5 bases). Germline V CDR1 and CDR2: SGHRS, YFSETQ. The CDR3 is 12 amino acids. Trimming left V 2 bases short and J 5 bases short, with 8 bases between.

The chain has TRBV9 and TRBJ1-2; the D gene is possibly TRBD1 (5 bases). The V end was cut by 4 bases, the J end by 4 bases, with 11 bases between. Per the germline V gene, CDR1 is SGDLS and CDR2 is YYNGEE. The CDR3 has 13 amino acids. CDR3: CASSSGGGYGYTF. As DNA, the CDR3 is TGTGCCAGCAGCTCGGGGGGGGGCTATGGCTACACCTTC.

The V gene is TRBV10-3, the J gene TRBJ2-7, with TRBD2 as a possible D gene (5 bases). CDR1 and CDR2 from the germline V gene are ENHRY and SYGVKD. CDR3 size: 13 residues. Trimming removed 6 bases at V and 3 bases at J, with 12 bases between. The CDR3 region is CAIRNQEDYEQYF. CDR3 coding DNA: TGTGCCATCAGAAACCAGGAGGACTACGAGCAGTACTTC.

The V gene is TRBV18, the J gene TRBJ2-2; D is possibly TRBD2 (7 bases). V lost 4 bases to trimming and J lost 0 bases, with 15 bases between them. Germline CDR1 KGHSH, CDR2 LQKENI. The CDR3 contains 17 residues. CDR3 sequence (DNA): TGTGCCAGCTCACGGACAGTGGGAGGGTCGAACACCGGGGAGCTGTTTTTT. It encodes CASSRTVGGSNTGELFF.

The chain employs TRBV6-5 and TRBJ1-5; 8 bases line up with TRBD1. CDR3 length equals 15 residues. Germline V gives CDR1 MNHEY, CDR2 SVGAGI. Unmatched junction bases numbered 5, after V lost 3 bases and J lost 4 bases. The CDR3 loop is CASSYLGQANQPQHF. The CDR3, as DNA: TGTGCCAGCAGTTATTTGGGACAGGCTAATCAGCCCCAGCATTTT.

V gene TRBV14 combines with J gene TRBJ2-5; D is perhaps TRBD1 (6 bases). Germline CDR1 and CDR2: SGHDN and FVKESK. This CDR3 contains 14 residues. Trimming left V 1 base short and J 1 base short, with 7 bases between. CDR3 sequence reads: CASSQGQVQETQYF. Written as DNA, the CDR3 is TGTGCCAGCAGCCAAGGACAGGTCCAAGAGACCCAGTACTTC.

This chain links TRBV18 with TRBJ1-5; D unclear. The germline V and J ends were trimmed by 4 bases and 3 bases, with 4 bases remaining between them. The CDR3 runs 12 residues. CDR1 is KGHSH and CDR2 is LQKENI in the germline V gene. The CDR3 spells CASSQYNQPQHF. In nucleotides, the CDR3 is TGTGCCAGCTCACAATACAATCAGCCCCAGCATTTT. Drawing the rest from reference TRBV18 and TRBJ1-5, the complete variable domain is NAGVMQNPRHLVRRRGQEARLRCSPMKGHSHVYWYRQLPEEGLKFMVYLQKENIIDESGMPKERFSAEFPKEGPSILRIQQVVRGDSAAYFCASSQYNQPQHFGDGTRLSIL.

The J gene is TRBJ2-5, the V gene TRBV9; tentative D call: TRBD2 (6 bases). This CDR3 is 15 amino acids long. V was trimmed by 0 bases and J by 9 bases, leaving 18 bases between them. Germline CDR1 and CDR2: SGDLS and YYNGEE. The CDR3 reads CASSVEGGTVGAQYF. The CDR3 DNA sequence: TGTGCCAGCAGCGTAGAAGGAGGGACTGTGGGAGCCCAGTACTTC.

V is TRBV28 and J is TRBJ2-1; D call uncertain. Per germline, CDR1 MDHEN and CDR2 SYDVKM. Trimming took 2 bases from V and 9 from J, leaving 8 bases between them. The CDR3 sequence is 12 residues long. CDR3 sequence: CASSLMTSEQFF. The CDR3 DNA follows: TGTGCCAGCAGTTTAATGACTTCTGAGCAGTTCTTC.

CDR3 protein: CATGGRVNTEAFF. The CDR3 DNA follows: TGTGCCACCGGGGGTCGTGTTAACACTGAAGCTTTCTTT. The gene calls are TRBV6-1 and TRBJ1-1; a weak D match, TRBD1 (5 bases). The germline V gene encodes CDR1 MNHNS and CDR2 SASEGT. V was trimmed by 10 bases and J by 2 bases, leaving 14 bases between them. The CDR3 spans 13 residues.

A few counts support this clone. V is TRBV5-1 and J is TRBJ1-2, with a possible D match to TRBD1 (5 bases). Germline assignment: CDR1 SGHRS and CDR2 YFSETQ. The CDR3 totals 14 residues. The V gene lost 0 bases and the J gene lost 3 bases, with 9 bases spanning the gap. The CDR3 is CASSLEGVDYGYTF. As DNA, the CDR3 is TGCGCCAGCAGCTTGGAAGGGGTTGACTATGGCTACACCTTC.

The chain carries TRBV7-9 and TRBJ2-7; possibly TRBD2 for D (7 bases). Germline V gene sequence: CDR1 SEHNR, CDR2 FQNEAQ (reference sequence). V lost 0 bases and J lost 6, with 12 bases in between. This CDR3 has 14 amino acids. The DNA of the CDR3 is TGTGCCAGCAGCTTAGCGTGGGGGGGGCCCGAGCAGTACTTC. Its protein is CASSLAWGGPEQYF.

The chain couples TRBV27 to TRBJ1-1; TRBD1 agrees at 10 bases. This CDR3 contains 14 residues. After removal of 6 bases from V and 4 bases from J, the junction contained 5 bases not matched to a gene. The germline V gene encodes CDR1 MNHEY and CDR2 SMNVEV (reference sequence). The CDR3 loop is CASRDRGLSTEAFF. The CDR3 nucleotides are TGTGCCAGCAGAGACAGGGGGCTAAGCACTGAAGCTTTCTTT.

J is TRBJ2-2 and V is TRBV19; tentatively, D is TRBD1 (5 bases). CDR1 is LNHDA and CDR2 is SQIVND in the germline V gene (reference sequence). V lost 4 bases, J lost 0 bases, and 6 bases lay in between. This CDR3 is 14 amino acids long. CDR3 bases: TGTGCCAGTAGTAGGACACCGAACACCGGGGAGCTGTTTTTT. It codes for CASSRTPNTGELFF.

This clone was seen only once. The chain employs TRBV4-2 and TRBJ2-1; 11 bases are shared with TRBD2. The CDR3 is 15 amino acids. V lost 4 bases to trimming and J lost 6 bases; unmatched junction nucleotides: 5. The germline V gene encodes CDR1 LGHNA and CDR2 YNFKEQ. CDR3 nucleotides: TGTGCCAGCAGCCTACGGACTAGCGGGTCCAATGAGCAGTTCTTC. It yields the protein CASSLRTSGSNEQFF.

The chain joins TRBV7-2 to TRBJ2-1, with 9 bases that match TRBD1. With 2 bases clipped from V and 9 bases from J, the junction kept 8 bases outside the gene matches. Germline V gene sequence: CDR1 SGHTA, CDR2 FQGNSA. This CDR3 spans 15 amino acids. DNA for the CDR3: TGTGCCAGCAGCTTAAATGGACAGGGGTCCGGTGAGCAGTTCTTC. Residues: CASSLNGQGSGEQFF.

There are a few counts of this clone. V usage is TRBV28 and J usage is TRBJ1-4, with 8 bases aligning to TRBD1. The V gene's germline CDR1 is MDHEN and CDR2 SYDVKM. The junction had 6 bases not matched to a gene; V was cut back by 4 bases and J by 5 bases. The CDR3 has 15 amino acids. The CDR3 sequence is CASSSSGGGNEKLFF. The CDR3 DNA reads TGTGCCAGCAGTTCTTCAGGGGGCGGCAATGAAAAACTGTTTTTT.